The clone carrying this T cell receptor beta chain came up many times. Its antigen is unidentified. Deletions cut 5 bases from V and 4 bases from J, with 18 bases between. This CDR3 comprises 17 residues. Germline V gives CDR1 SGHVS, CDR2 FQNEAQ. In TCRdb, the reads were re-called with MiXCR into one record per CDR3 protein. The data contain under 200,000 distinct CDR3 sequences, 7.5% to 10% of them seen just once; the ten biggest clones take up approximately 4.2%. This entry belongs to a study of T cell repertoires in cytomegalovirus infection. Study-wide context: Carrying CMV and the relevant HLA type showed in public TCR beta signatures. Notes on the study in general: The ex vivo response was dominated by HLA-C-restricted CMV-specific TCR beta clonotypes. Frequencies of public TCR beta families were cumulated, and this identified carriers of CMV plus the relevant HLA.

The chain carries TRBV7-8 and TRBJ2-6; the D gene is possibly TRBD1 (5 bases). The TCR originated in a human donor in good health (CMV status not recorded). Some clones in this sample may be carry-over from other donors' samples. Sequencing was carried out using PBMCs. Here the CDR3 reads CASSMIAGFSGANVLTF. CDR3 bases: TGTGCCAGCAGCATGATTGCAGGGTTTTCAGGGGCCAACGTCCTGACTTTC.